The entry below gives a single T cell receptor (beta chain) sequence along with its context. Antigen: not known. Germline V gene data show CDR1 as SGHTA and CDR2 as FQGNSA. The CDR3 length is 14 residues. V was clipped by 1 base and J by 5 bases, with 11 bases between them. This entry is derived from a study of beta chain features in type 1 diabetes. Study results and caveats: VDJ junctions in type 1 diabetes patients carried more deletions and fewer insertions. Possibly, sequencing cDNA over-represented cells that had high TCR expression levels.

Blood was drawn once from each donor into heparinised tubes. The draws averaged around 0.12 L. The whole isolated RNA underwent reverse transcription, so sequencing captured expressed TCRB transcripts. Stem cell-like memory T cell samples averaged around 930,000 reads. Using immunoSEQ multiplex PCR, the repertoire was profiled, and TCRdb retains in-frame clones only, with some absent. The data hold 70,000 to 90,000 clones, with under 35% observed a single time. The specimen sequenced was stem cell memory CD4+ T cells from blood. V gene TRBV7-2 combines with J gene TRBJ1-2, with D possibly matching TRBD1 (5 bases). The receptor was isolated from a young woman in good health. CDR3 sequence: CASSLGDSRYGYTF. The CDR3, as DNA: TGTGCCAGCAGCTTAGGGGACTCTCGGTATGGCTACACCTTC. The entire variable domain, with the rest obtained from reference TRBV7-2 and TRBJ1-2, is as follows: GAGVSQSPSNKVTEKGKDVELRCDPISGHTALYWYRQSLGQGLEFLIYFQGNSAPDKSGLPSDRFSAERTGGSVSTLTIQRTQQEDSAVYLCASSLGDSRYGYTFGSGTRLTVV.